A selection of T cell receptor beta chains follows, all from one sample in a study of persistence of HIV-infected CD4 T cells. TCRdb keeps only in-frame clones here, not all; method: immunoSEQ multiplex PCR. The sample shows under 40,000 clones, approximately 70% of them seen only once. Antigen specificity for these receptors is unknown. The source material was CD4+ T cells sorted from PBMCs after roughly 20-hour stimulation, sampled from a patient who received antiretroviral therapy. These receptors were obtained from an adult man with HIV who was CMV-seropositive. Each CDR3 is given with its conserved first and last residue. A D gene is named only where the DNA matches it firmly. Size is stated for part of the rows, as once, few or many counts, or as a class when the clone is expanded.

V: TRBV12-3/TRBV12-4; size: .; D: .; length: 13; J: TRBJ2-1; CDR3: CASSFFGNNEQFF; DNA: TGTGCCAGCAGTTTTTTTGGGAACAATGAGCAGTTCTTC
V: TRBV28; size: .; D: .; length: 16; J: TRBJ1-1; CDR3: CASTSLPGTGNTEAFF; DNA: TGTGCCAGCACCTCTTTGCCGGGAACCGGGAACACTGAAGCTTTCTTT
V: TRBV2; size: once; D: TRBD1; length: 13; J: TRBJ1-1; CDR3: CASSTDRGTEAFF; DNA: TGTGCCAGCTCCACGGACAGGGGAACTGAAGCTTTCTTT
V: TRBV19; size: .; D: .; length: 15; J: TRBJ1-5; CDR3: CASKTTGNSNQPQHF; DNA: TGTGCCAGTAAAACAACAGGGAATAGCAATCAGCCCCAGCATTTT
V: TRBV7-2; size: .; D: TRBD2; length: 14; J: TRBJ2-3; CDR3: CASGGRGGADTQYF; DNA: TGTGCCAGCGGAGGGAGGGGAGGTGCGGATACGCAGTATTTT
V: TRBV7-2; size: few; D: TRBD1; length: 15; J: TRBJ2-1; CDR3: CASSRTGDSYNEQFF; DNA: TGTGCCAGCAGCCGGACAGGTGACTCCTACAATGAGCAGTTCTTC
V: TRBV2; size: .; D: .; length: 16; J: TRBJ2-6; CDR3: CASSGYQGLGANVLTF; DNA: TGTGCCAGCAGTGGATACCAGGGACTGGGGGCCAACGTCCTGACTTTC
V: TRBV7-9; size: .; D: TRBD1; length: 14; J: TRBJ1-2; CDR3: CASSQGGQGNGYTF; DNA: TGTGCCAGCAGCCAAGGGGGACAGGGGAACGGCTACACCTTC
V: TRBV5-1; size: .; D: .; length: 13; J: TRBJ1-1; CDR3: CASSLFMNTEAFF; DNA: TGCGCCAGCAGCTTGTTCATGAACACTGAAGCTTTCTTT
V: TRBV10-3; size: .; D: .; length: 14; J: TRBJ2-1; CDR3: CASLRDPSYNEQFF; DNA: TGTGCCAGCCTCCGGGACCCCAGTTACAATGAGCAGTTCTTC
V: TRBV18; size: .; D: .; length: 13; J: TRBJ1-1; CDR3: CASSQVRNTEAFF; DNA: TGTGCCAGCTCACAGGTCCGCAACACTGAAGCTTTCTTT
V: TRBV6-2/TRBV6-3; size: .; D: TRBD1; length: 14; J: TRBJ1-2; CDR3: CASSLQGDQYGYTF; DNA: TGTGCCAGCAGTTTACAGGGGGATCAGTATGGCTACACCTTC
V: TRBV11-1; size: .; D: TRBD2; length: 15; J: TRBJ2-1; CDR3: CASSVLAGGLNEQFF; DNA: TGTGCCAGCAGCGTCCTAGCGGGGGGGCTCAATGAGCAGTTCTTC
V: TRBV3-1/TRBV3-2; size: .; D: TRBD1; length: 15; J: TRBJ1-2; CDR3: CASSALGQGGKGYTF; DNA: TGTGCCAGCAGTGCCCTGGGACAGGGGGGGAAGGGCTACACCTTC
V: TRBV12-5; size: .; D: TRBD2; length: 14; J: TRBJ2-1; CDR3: CASGGLAGGREQFF; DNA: TGTGCTAGTGGTGGACTAGCGGGGGGGCGAGAGCAGTTCTTC
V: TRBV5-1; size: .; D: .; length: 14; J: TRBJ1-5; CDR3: CASSLDGSNQPQHF; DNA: TGCGCCAGCAGCTTGGACGGTAGCAATCAGCCCCAGCATTTT
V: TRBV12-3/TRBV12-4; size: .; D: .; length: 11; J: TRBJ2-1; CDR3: CASSQVGEQFF; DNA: TGTGCCAGCAGTCAGGTGGGAGAGCAGTTCTTC
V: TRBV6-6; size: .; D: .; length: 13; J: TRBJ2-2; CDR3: CASRPHYTGELFF; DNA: TGTGCCAGCAGGCCCCATTACACCGGGGAGCTGTTTTTT
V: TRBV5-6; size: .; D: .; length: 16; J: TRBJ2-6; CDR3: CASSFYTDTGANVLTF; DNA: TGTGCCAGCAGCTTTTATACCGATACTGGGGCCAACGTCCTGACTTTC
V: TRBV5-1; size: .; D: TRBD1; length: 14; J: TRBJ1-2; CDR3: CASSEEGADYGYTF; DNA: TGCGCCAGCAGCGAGGAGGGGGCCGACTATGGCTACACCTTC
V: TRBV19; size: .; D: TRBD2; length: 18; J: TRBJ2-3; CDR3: CASSMLRGGHASTDTQYF; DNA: TGTGCCAGTAGTATGTTGCGGGGGGGGCACGCTAGCACAGATACGCAGTATTTT
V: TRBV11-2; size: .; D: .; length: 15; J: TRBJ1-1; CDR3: CASSLDPAPNTEAFF; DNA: TGTGCCAGCAGCTTAGACCCCGCACCGAACACTGAAGCTTTCTTT
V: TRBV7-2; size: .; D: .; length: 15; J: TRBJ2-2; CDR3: CASSFKGRDTGELFF; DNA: TGTGCCAGCAGCTTCAAGGGGCGGGACACCGGGGAGCTGTTTTTT
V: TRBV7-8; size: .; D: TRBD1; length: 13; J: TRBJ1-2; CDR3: CASSLAGTGTGAF; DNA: TGTGCCAGCAGCTTAGCCGGGACAGGGACAGGCGCCTTC
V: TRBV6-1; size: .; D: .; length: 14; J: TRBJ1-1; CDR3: CASSENGANTEAFF; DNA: TGTGCCAGCAGTGAAAATGGGGCGAACACTGAAGCTTTCTTT
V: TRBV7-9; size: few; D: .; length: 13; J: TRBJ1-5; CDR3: CASSLQESQPQHF; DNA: TGTGCCAGCAGCTTACAAGAGAGTCAGCCCCAGCATTTT
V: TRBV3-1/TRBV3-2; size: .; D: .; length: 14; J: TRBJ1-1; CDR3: CASSQAAQNTEAFF; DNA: TGTGCCAGCAGCCAAGCCGCTCAGAACACTGAAGCTTTCTTT
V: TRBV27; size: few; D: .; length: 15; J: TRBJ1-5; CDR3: CASWTGGQSNQPQHF; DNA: TGTGCCAGCTGGACCGGGGGGCAATCGAATCAGCCCCAGCATTTT
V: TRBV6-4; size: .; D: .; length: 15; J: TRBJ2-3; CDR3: CATGSGGGGTDTQYF; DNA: TGTGCCACGGGGAGTGGCGGAGGGGGCACAGATACGCAGTATTTT
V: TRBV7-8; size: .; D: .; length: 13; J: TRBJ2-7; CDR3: CASSPPLQDEQYF; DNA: TGTGCCAGCAGCCCCCCCCTCCAGGACGAGCAGTACTTC
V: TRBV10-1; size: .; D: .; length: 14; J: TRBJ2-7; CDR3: CASSPDPFSYEQYF; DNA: TGCGCCAGCAGTCCTGACCCGTTCTCCTACGAGCAGTACTTC
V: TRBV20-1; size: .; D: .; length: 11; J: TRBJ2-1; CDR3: CSASRVNEQFF; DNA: TGCAGTGCTAGCAGAGTAAATGAGCAGTTCTTC
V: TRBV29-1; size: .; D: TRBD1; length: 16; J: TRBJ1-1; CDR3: CSVANRGRRRDTEAFF; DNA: TGCAGCGTTGCAAACAGGGGTAGGAGAAGGGACACTGAAGCTTTCTTT
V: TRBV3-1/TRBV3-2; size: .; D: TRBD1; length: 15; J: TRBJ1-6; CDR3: CASSVTGTGGVPLHF; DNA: TGTGCCAGCAGTGTCACCGGGACAGGCGGTGTACCCCTCCACTTT
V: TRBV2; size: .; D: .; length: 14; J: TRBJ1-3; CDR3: CASRRDIAGNTIYF; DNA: TGTGCCAGCAGGAGAGACATAGCTGGAAACACCATATATTTT
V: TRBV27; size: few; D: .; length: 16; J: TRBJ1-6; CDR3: CASRPVGQTLNSPLHF; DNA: TGTGCCAGCCGGCCCGTCGGACAGACTCTCAATTCACCCCTCCACTTT
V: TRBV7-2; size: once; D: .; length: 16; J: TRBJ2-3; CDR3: CASSRLGGDRTDTQYF; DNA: TGTGCCAGCAGCCGCCTAGGAGGGGACCGCACAGATACGCAGTATTTT
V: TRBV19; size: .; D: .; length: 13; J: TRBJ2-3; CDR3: CASSPGPLDTQYF; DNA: TGTGCCAGTAGTCCTGGACCGTTAGATACGCAGTATTTT
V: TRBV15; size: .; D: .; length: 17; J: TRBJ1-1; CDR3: CATSRDLAGVRNTEAFF; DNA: TGTGCCACCAGCAGAGATTTGGCAGGGGTAAGGAACACTGAAGCTTTCTTT
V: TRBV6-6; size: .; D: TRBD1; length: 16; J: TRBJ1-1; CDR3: CASSPIGRGEGMRAFF; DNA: TGTGCCAGCAGCCCAATTGGCAGGGGGGAGGGGATGAGAGCTTTCTTT
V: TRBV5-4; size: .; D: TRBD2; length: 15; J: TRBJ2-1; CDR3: CASSLGLAGGNEQFF; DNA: TGTGCCAGCAGCTTGGGACTAGCGGGGGGTAATGAGCAGTTCTTC
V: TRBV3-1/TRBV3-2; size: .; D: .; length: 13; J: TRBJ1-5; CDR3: CASSATINQPQHF; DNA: TGTGCCAGCAGCGCGACTATCAATCAGCCCCAGCATTTT
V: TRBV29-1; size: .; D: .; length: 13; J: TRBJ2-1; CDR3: CSVGRGSYNEQFF; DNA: TGCAGCGTTGGTCGTGGGTCCTACAATGAGCAGTTCTTC
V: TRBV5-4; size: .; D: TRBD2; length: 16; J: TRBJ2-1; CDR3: CASSSSGGTSYNEQFF; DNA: TGTGCCAGCAGCTCAAGCGGGGGGACCTCCTACAATGAGCAGTTCTTC
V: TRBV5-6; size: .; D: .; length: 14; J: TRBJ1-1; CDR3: CASSLDVRVAEAFF; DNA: TGTGCCAGCAGCTTGGATGTCAGGGTTGCTGAAGCTTTCTTT
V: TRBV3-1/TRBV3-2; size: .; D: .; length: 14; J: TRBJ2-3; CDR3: CASSRRGYSDTQYF; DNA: TGTGCCAGCAGCCGAAGGGGATATTCAGATACGCAGTATTTT
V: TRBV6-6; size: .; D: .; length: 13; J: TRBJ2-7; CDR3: CASSQGRGYEQYF; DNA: TGTGCCAGCAGTCAAGGCAGGGGATACGAGCAGTACTTC
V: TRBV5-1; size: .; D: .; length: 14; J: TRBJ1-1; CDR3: CASSLEGGNTEAFF; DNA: TGCGCCAGCAGCTTGGAAGGGGGGAACACTGAAGCTTTCTTT
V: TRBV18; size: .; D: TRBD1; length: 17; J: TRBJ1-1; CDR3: CASSPGLDRAGGTEAFF; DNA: TGTGCCAGCTCACCCGGCTTGGACAGGGCGGGGGGCACTGAAGCTTTCTTT
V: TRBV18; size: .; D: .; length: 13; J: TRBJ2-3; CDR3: CASSPMGMDTQYF; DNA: TGTGCCAGCTCACCAATGGGTATGGATACGCAGTATTTT
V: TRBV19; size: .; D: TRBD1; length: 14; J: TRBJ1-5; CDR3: CASRMRTGDQPQHF; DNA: TGTGCCAGTCGAATGAGGACAGGCGATCAGCCCCAGCATTTT
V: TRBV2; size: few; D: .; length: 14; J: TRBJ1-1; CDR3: CASSEGQVASGAFF; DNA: TGTGCCAGCAGTGAAGGGCAGGTGGCGTCAGGAGCTTTCTTT
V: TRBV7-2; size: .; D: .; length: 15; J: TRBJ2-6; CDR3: CASSSRPSGANVLTF; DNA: TGTGCCAGCAGCTCTCGTCCCTCTGGGGCCAACGTCCTGACTTTC
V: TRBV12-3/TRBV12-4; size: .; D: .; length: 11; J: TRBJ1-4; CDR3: CALGYGEKLFF; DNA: TGTGCCCTGGGGTATGGTGAAAAACTGTTTTTT
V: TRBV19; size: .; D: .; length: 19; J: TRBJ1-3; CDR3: CASSFIVRESNARGNTIYF; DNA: TGTGCCAGTAGTTTCATTGTCAGGGAATCCAACGCGCGGGGAAACACCATATATTTT
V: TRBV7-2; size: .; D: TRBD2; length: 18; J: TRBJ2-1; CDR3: CASSPFTFQRGGTDEQFF; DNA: TGTGCCAGCAGCCCCTTCACCTTCCAGCGGGGGGGGACGGATGAGCAGTTCTTC
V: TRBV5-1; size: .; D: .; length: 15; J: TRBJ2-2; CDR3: CASSAGQRNTGELFF; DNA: TGCGCCAGCAGCGCGGGACAGAGGAACACCGGGGAGCTGTTTTTT
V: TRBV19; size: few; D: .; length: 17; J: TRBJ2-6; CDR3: CASTLLIGGSGANVLTF; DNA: TGTGCCAGTACCCTCCTTATTGGGGGGTCCGGGGCCAACGTCCTGACTTTC
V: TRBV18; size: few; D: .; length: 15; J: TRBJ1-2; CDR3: CASSPQNKLNYGYTF; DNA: TGTGCCAGCTCACCACAAAACAAATTAAACTATGGCTACACCTTC